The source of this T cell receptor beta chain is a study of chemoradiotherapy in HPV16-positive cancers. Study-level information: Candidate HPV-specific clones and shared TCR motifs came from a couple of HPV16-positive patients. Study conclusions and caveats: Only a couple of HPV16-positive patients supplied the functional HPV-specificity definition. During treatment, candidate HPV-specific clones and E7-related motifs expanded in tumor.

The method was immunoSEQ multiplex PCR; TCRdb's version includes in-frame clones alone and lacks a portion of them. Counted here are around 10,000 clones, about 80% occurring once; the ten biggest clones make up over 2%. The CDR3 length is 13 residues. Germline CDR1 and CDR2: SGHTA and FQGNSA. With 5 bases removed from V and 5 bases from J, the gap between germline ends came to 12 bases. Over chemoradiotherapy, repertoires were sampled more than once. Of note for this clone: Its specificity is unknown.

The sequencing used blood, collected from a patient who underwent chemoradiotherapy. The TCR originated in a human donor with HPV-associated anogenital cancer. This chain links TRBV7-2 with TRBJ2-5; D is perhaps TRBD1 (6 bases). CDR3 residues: CASSGRGSETQYF. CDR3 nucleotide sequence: TGTGCCAGCAGCGGCAGGGGCAGCGAGACCCAGTACTTC.